The 23 T cell receptor beta chains below all came from one sample that was sequenced in a study of tumor and adjacent non-tumor tissue in lung cancer. The library came from three nested PCR rounds adapted from ARM-PCR protocols. TCRdb fed the multiplex PCR reads into MiXCR, producing one record per CDR3 protein. The sample contains about 110,000 distinct CDR3 sequences, 62% of which appear only once. This sample's RNA came from whole unsorted tissue. This non-tumor lung sample came from over 3 cm beyond the tumor edge. The sample consisted of distant non-tumor lung tissue. The receptor set was obtained from a man aged 60-69 years with non-small cell lung cancer.

With respect to this clonotype: Relative to the germline gene, one junction end is altered; a read error may explain this. The chain has TRBV12-3 or TRBV12-4 and TRBJ1-1, with D maybe TRBD1 (6 bases). The length of the CDR3 is 13 residues. In nucleotides, the CDR3 is TGTGGCAGCAGTTTAGGAGGGGGTACTGAAGCTCTCTTT. As protein: CGSSLGGGTEALF.

In its sample, this clonotype was seen a few times. J is TRBJ1-1 and V is TRBV28; a possible D gene is TRBD1 (5 bases). CDR1 and CDR2 from the germline V gene are MDHEN and SYDVKM. This CDR3 contains 16 residues. Between the trimmed V and J ends, which lost 5 bases and 6 bases, there was a span of 22 bases. For the CDR3, the DNA is TGTGCCAGCAGTGGCACCAAGGGGTTCCCCCCCGCTGAAGCTTTCTTT. Translation: CASSGTKGFPPAEAFF.

About this clonotype: An end of the junction does not agree with germline; a read error may underlie this. This chain joins TRBV6-1 and TRBJ2-1, with D perhaps matching TRBD1 (5 bases). The CDR3 runs to 14 residues. CDR1 and CDR2 from the germline V gene are MNHNS and SASEGT. DNA for the CDR3: TGTGCCAGCAGTGCGGACACGAGCTACAATGTGCAGTTCTTT. This translates into CASSADTSYNVQFF.

This clonotype was seen a few times. Its ends do not fully match the called genes, so a read error is possible. The V and J genes are TRBV12-3 or TRBV12-4 and TRBJ2-3; the match to TRBD1 covers 9 bases. This CDR3 has 16 residues. The CDR3 reads CASSSSDRGSTGTQYF. The CDR3 DNA sequence: TGTGCCAGCAGTTCCAGTGACAGGGGGAGTACAGGTACGCAGTATTTT.

V usage is TRBV9 and J usage is TRBJ1-6, with TRBD1 identical over 7 bases. This CDR3 has 16 residues. V gave up 4 bases and J gave up 5 bases; unmatched junction bases: 9. CDR1 is SGDLS and CDR2 is YYNGEE in the germline V gene. CDR3 sequence: CASSPGYRGDNSPLHF. In DNA, the CDR3 is TGTGCCAGCAGCCCTGGGTACAGGGGAGATAATTCACCCCTCCACTTT. Full variable domain (remainder filled in from reference TRBV9 and TRBJ1-6): DSGVTQTPKHLITATGQRVTLRCSPRSGDLSVYWYQQSLDQGLQFLIQYYNGEERAKGNILERFSAQQFPDLHSELNLSSLELGDSALYFCASSPGYRGDNSPLHFGNGTRLTVT.

A remark on this clonotype: The missing conserved phenylalanine or tryptophan at the end of this CDR3 makes a read error likely. V and J are TRBV7-8 and TRBJ1-5; TRBD1 matches 8 bases. Looked up from germline, CDR1 is SGHVS and CDR2 is FQNEAQ. With V trimmed by 5 bases and J by 1 base, 4 bases remained unmatched. The CDR3 has 15 amino acids. DNA for the CDR3: TGTGCCAGCAGCGCATGGACAGGGAGCAATCAGCCCCAGCATCTT. This gives the protein CASSAWTGSNQPQHL.

This clonotype was seen a few times. The chain has TRBV20-1 and TRBJ2-7; possibly TRBD2 for D (6 bases). Trimming stripped 6 bases from V and 0 bases from J, with 18 bases between. The CDR3 length is 15 residues. The V gene's germline CDR1 is DFQATT and CDR2 SNEGSKA (reference sequence). The CDR3 reads CSANILGGSSYEQYF. The CDR3 DNA follows: TGCAGTGCCAATATTTTGGGGGGATCCTCCTACGAGCAGTACTTC.

Comment on this clonotype: At one end, the junction sequence differs from germline, possibly due to a read error. The gene calls are TRBV11-2 and TRBJ2-5; D is undetermined. CDR3 length equals 14 residues. In germline, CDR1 is SGHAT, CDR2 FQNNGV. CDR3 DNA sequence: TGTGCCGGCAGCTTAGTCGTTCAGGAAGATACCCAGTACTTC. Protein: CAGSLVVQEDTQYF.

As for this clonotype: Here the CDR3 omits its conserved ending phenylalanine or tryptophan, so a read error is the likely source. The chain has TRBV6-5 and TRBJ1-1; D may be TRBD1 (5 bases). V was pared by 4 bases and J by 5 bases, with 11 bases between. This CDR3 has 13 amino acids. CDR1 MNHEY and CDR2 SVGAGI come from the germline V gene. The CDR3 is CASSFRAGTEAFY. In nucleotides, the CDR3 is TGTGCCAGCAGTTTCAGGGCAGGGACTGAAGCTTTCTAT.

Comments on this clonotype: A much larger clone differs from this one at a single base, so this may be a read error. Because it lacks the conserved phenylalanine or tryptophan at the end, this CDR3 is likely a read error. This chain connects TRBV29-1 to TRBJ1-1; D unresolved. CDR1 is SQVTM and CDR2 is ANQGSEA in the germline V gene. This CDR3 contains 14 residues. The CDR3, as DNA: TGCAGCGTTGAAGGACGGAACCCGAACAATGAAGCTTTCCTT. Residues: CSVEGRNPNNEAFL.

With respect to this clonotype: The junction departs from germline at one end; a sequencing error may be responsible. The rearrangement joins TRBV6-2 or TRBV6-3 to TRBJ1-1; D is perhaps TRBD1 (6 bases). From germline, CDR1 is MNHEY and CDR2 SVGEGT. This CDR3 has 15 residues. The CDR3 reads CASSVRGARNTEALF. The CDR3 DNA sequence: TGTGCCAGCAGCGTACGGGGGGCCCGCAACACTGAAGCTCTCTTT.

Details on this clonotype: The final CDR3 position lacks the conserved phenylalanine or tryptophan, pointing to a likely read error. The DNA is left out, because the CDR3 cannot be placed on it with certainty; the CDR3 is given as TCRdb lists it. The chain carries TRBV12-3 or TRBV12-4 and TRBJ1-5; TRBD1, as called in the table, went unchecked against the DNA. Ends included, the CDR3 has 14 residues. The CDR3 reads CASSPGGTYQPQLY.

For this clonotype: A read error may account for a junction end that differs from germline. The genes are TRBV7-8 and TRBJ2-7; 7 nucleotides match TRBD2. The CDR3 totals 16 residues. Per germline, CDR1 SGHVS and CDR2 FQNEAQ. CDR3 region: CASSTSQETSSYEQYF. CDR3 sequence (DNA): TGTGCCAGCAGCACCTCCCAGGAGACTAGCTCCTACGAACAGTACTTC.

In the case of this clonotype: Lacking the conserved final phenylalanine or tryptophan, this CDR3 likely reflects a read error. This chain links TRBV28 with TRBJ2-1; TRBD2 matches at 10 bases. Germline lookup yields CDR1 MDHEN and CDR2 SYDVKM. There are 16 residues in the CDR3. V dropped 7 bases and J dropped 5; count of bases not matched to a gene: 11. In DNA, the CDR3 is TGTGCCAGCATCTCCTACACTAGCGGGACCAACAATGAGCAGTTCCTC. Protein: CASISYTSGTNNEQFL.

About this clonotype itself: Compared with germline, one end of the junction differs, possibly owing to a read error. This chain links TRBV6-2 or TRBV6-3 with TRBJ2-2; 7 nucleotides match TRBD2. CDR1 and CDR2 from the germline V gene are MNHEY and SVGEGT. The CDR3 covers 12 residues. This CDR3 reads CASSLARRELFF. CDR3 DNA sequence: TGTGCGAGCAGTCTAGCGAGGCGGGAGCTATTTTTT.

The chain links TRBV6-2 or TRBV6-3 to TRBJ2-3; 7 bases agree with TRBD2. Germline lookup yields CDR1 MNHEY and CDR2 SVGEGT. The CDR3 extends over 12 amino acids. V lost 7 bases, J lost 5 bases, and 3 bases stayed unmatched. The CDR3 sequence is CASMAGVDTQYF. DNA of the CDR3: TGTGCCAGCATGGCGGGGGTAGATACGCAGTATTTT.

As concerns this clonotype: The junction departs from the called germline gene at one end, perhaps through a read error. This chain uses TRBV11-2 with TRBJ2-1; 8 nucleotides align to TRBD2. Per the germline V gene, CDR1 is SGHAT and CDR2 is FQNNGV. There are 18 residues in the CDR3. The DNA of the CDR3 is TGTGCCAGCAGCTTACACCTGGTGGTAGCGGGATACCCGCATGAGCAGTTATTC. Protein: CASSLHLVVAGYPHEQLF. The full variable domain, completed using reference TRBV11-2 and TRBJ2-1, is EAGVAQSPRYKIIEKRQSVAFWCNPISGHATLYWYQQILGQGPKLLIQFQNNGVVDDSQLPKDRFSAERLKGVDSTLKIQPAKLEDSAVYLCASSLHLVVAGYPHEQLFGPGTRLTVL.

On this clonotype itself: A much larger clone is a single base away; this may be a read error. The chain has TRBV30 and TRBJ2-5, with 9 bases fitting TRBD2. CDR3 length: 15 residues. Germline V gene data show CDR1 as GTSNPN and CDR2 as SVGIG (reference sequence). Trimming took 0 bases from V and 6 from J; bases not matched to a gene: 8. CDR3 DNA: TGTGCCTGGAGTGTCTCTAGCGGGAATGGGAAGACCCAGTACTTC. Translating it yields CAWSVSSGNGKTQYF.

The CDR3 DNA sequence: TGTGCCAGCAGTTCCAGGGGAGGGAATAAGCCCCAGTATTTT. It encodes CASSSRGGNKPQYF. The rearrangement links TRBV6-5 to TRBJ1-5; possible D gene TRBD2, 7 bases. With the DNA end fitting TRBJ2-3 better, the J assignment may be wrong. The length of the CDR3 is 14 residues. CDR1 and CDR2 (germline): MNHEY, SVGAGI.

This clonotype was seen at least ten times. This chain connects TRBV5-1 to TRBJ1-6; D ambiguous. With 0 bases removed from V and 0 bases from J, the gap between germline ends came to 4 bases. The germline gives CDR1 SGHRS, CDR2 YFSETQ. The CDR3 loop spans 15 amino acids. DNA for the CDR3: TGCGCCAGCAGCTTGGGGTTCTCCTATAATTCACCCCTCCACTTT. It encodes CASSLGFSYNSPLHF. Combining the CDR3 with reference TRBV5-1 and TRBJ1-6 gives the whole variable domain KAGVTQTPRYLIKTRGQQVTLSCSPISGHRSVSWYQQTPGQGLQFLFEYFSETQRNKGNFPGRFSGRQFSNSRSEMNVSTLELGDSALYLCASSLGFSYNSPLHFGNGTRLTVT.

Concerning this clonotype: Possible read error: a much larger clone is one base away. The gene calls are TRBV28 and TRBJ2-5; tentatively, D is TRBD1 or TRBD2 (5 bases each). The CDR3 is 14 amino acids. Germline V gives CDR1 MDHEN, CDR2 SYDVKM. CDR3 residues: CASSLQGLVGTKYF. CDR3 in DNA: TGTGCCAGCAGTCTCCAGGGTTTAGTAGGGACCAAGTACTTC.

This rearrangement joins TRBV28 to TRBJ2-5; D call uncertain. Trimming removed 5 bases from V and 3 bases from J, with 13 bases in between. The V gene's germline CDR1 is MDHEN and CDR2 SYDVKM. CDR3 length equals 14 residues. In DNA form, the CDR3 reads TGTGCCAGCAGTATATCAGTCAGAGAAGAGACCCAGTACTTC. This translates into CASSISVREETQYF.

The gene calls are TRBV11-2 and TRBJ2-1, with a weak D call TRBD1 (5 bases). Looked up from germline, CDR1 is SGHAT and CDR2 is FQNNGV. CDR3 length: 16 residues. V was trimmed by 2 bases and J by 9 bases, leaving 20 bases between them. CDR3: CASSLMGRVGFGEQFF. CDR3 DNA: TGTGCCAGCAGCTTAATGGGCAGGGTAGGTTTCGGTGAGCAGTTCTTC.